This TCR beta chain comes out of a study of T cells after yellow fever vaccination. General study points: Weaker in magnitude, the secondary response showed a faster peak on day 5 versus 15.

Via MiXCR, TCRdb re-called the 5' RACE reads, giving one row per CDR3 protein. This sample has about 73,000 distinct CDR3 sequences, with roughly 7.4% found just once. V lost 8 bases to trimming and J lost 3 bases, with 14 bases between them. CDR1 is MNHEY and CDR2 is SVGEGT in the germline V gene. CDR3 length: 14 residues. This clonotype was seen many times. The antigen is not known. The chain has TRBV6-2 or TRBV6-3 and TRBJ2-1, with D possibly TRBD1 on 6 matching bases. This receptor was identified in a man aged 25 to 45 who received the YFV17D yellow fever vaccine. This specimen was CD8+ T cells sorted from PBMCs, taken on the day of the yellow fever booster vaccination. The CDR3 loop is CASQGTEVYNEQFF. CDR3 DNA sequence: TGTGCCAGCCAGGGGACCGAGGTCTACAATGAGCAGTTCTTC.